This passage covers 18 T cell receptor beta chains from one sample sequenced in a study of blood T cell repertoires in COVID-19. The repertoire was sequenced with immunoSEQ multiplex PCR; TCRdb's copy has only in-frame clones and lacks some. The table includes about 400,000 clones, 86% detected once. Sequencing input: peripheral blood. Source of these receptors: a woman aged 60-75 years with COVID-19, enrolled during active disease.

The chain couples TRBV9 to TRBJ2-5; 13 bases fit TRBD2. Germline CDR1 is SGDLS and CDR2 is YYNGEE. Trimming at V came to 0 bases and at J to 3 bases, leaving 5 bases not matched to a gene. This CDR3 is built from 17 residues. Written as DNA, the CDR3 is TGTGCCAGCAGCGTAGCACCAGGACTAGCGGGGGAAGAGACCCAGTACTTC. It codes for CASSVAPGLAGEETQYF.

The chain combines TRBV12-3 or TRBV12-4 with TRBJ1-2; weak D call: TRBD1 (5 bases). The CDR3 runs 13 residues. The ends were cut back, 7 bases at V and 5 bases at J, with 14 bases in the middle. This CDR3 is CASTGGARYGYTF. CDR3 DNA: TGTGCCAGCACCGGAGGGGCTAGGTATGGCTACACCTTC.

V and J are TRBV14 and TRBJ1-2, with 7 bases that match TRBD1. Germline V gene lookup returns CDR1 SGHDN and CDR2 FVKESK. The V gene end was trimmed by 4 bases and the J gene end by 3 bases; junction bases not matched to a gene: 5. This CDR3 comprises 14 residues. The CDR3 loop is CASSPQGGDYGYTF. The DNA of the CDR3 is TGTGCCAGCAGCCCTCAGGGGGGAGACTATGGCTACACCTTC.

The J gene is TRBJ1-3, the V gene TRBV7-2; the D gene is possibly TRBD1 (6 bases). The CDR3 has 13 residues. Germline V gene sequence: CDR1 SGHTA, CDR2 FQGNSA. Trimming stripped 5 bases from V and 6 bases from J, with 11 bases between. The CDR3 nucleotides are TGTGCCAGCAGCAGGGGGGGCATAAACACCATATATTTT. Its translation: CASSRGGINTIYF. Full variable domain (remainder filled in from reference TRBV7-2 and TRBJ1-3): GAGVSQSPSNKVTEKGKDVELRCDPISGHTALYWYRQSLGQGLEFLIYFQGNSAPDKSGLPSDRFSAERTGGSVSTLTIQRTQQEDSAVYLCASSRGGINTIYFGEGSWLTVV.

This clone was seen only once. The DNA of the CDR3 is TGTGCCAGCAGTTTCCGGACAGGGTACGGGGCCGGGGAGCTGTTTTTT. Protein sequence: CASSFRTGYGAGELFF. The V and J genes are TRBV6-2 or TRBV6-3 and TRBJ2-2, with 8 nucleotides matching TRBD1. The germline gives CDR1 MNHEY, CDR2 SVGEGT. There are 16 residues in the CDR3. The V gene end was trimmed by 4 bases and the J gene end by 6 bases; junction bases not matched to a gene: 10.

The rearrangement uses TRBV5-6 and TRBJ2-7, with 11 nucleotides matching TRBD1. V trimming: 4 bases; J trimming: 6 bases; junction bases outside the gene matches: 6. Germline V gene sequence: CDR1 SGHDT, CDR2 YYEEEE. The CDR3 consists of 14 residues. CDR3 coding DNA: TGTGCCAGCAGCGCGGGGGACAGGGGGTCCGAGCAGTACTTC. As protein: CASSAGDRGSEQYF.

This clone was detected a few times. The J gene is TRBJ1-2, the V gene TRBV9; D is possibly TRBD1 (5 bases). In germline, CDR1 is SGDLS, CDR2 YYNGEE. CDR3 size: 15 residues. The V gene lost 5 bases and the J gene lost 8 bases, with 22 bases spanning the gap. CDR3 sequence: CASRERQKGIEGYTF. The CDR3 coding sequence is TGTGCCAGCAGGGAAAGACAAAAGGGGATTGAGGGCTACACCTTC.

The chain couples TRBV5-1 to TRBJ1-5; 10 nucleotides line up with TRBD1. The CDR3 length is 14 residues. J lost 7 bases, V lost 3 bases, and 4 bases had no gene match. Germline values: CDR1 SGHRS, CDR2 YFSETQ. CDR3 bases: TGCGCCAGCAGCTCGGGACAGGGGACACAGCCCCAGCATTTT. It specifies CASSSGQGTQPQHF.

This chain uses TRBV18 with TRBJ2-7; D unclear. The germline gives CDR1 KGHSH, CDR2 LQKENI. Trimming cost V 2 bases and J 2 bases, with 10 bases left between them. The CDR3 is made up of 14 amino acids. The CDR3 sequence: CASSPISTAYEQYF. The CDR3 DNA sequence: TGTGCCAGCTCACCAATTAGTACCGCCTACGAGCAGTACTTC.

This clone was seen once. Written as DNA, the CDR3 is TGTGCTAGTGGCCGACCATCTAGCGGGGGGGCAGAGACCCAGTACTTC. It yields the protein CASGRPSSGGAETQYF. The rearrangement links TRBV12-5 to TRBJ2-5; 12 positions match TRBD2. This CDR3 is 16 amino acids long. Germline V lookup: CDR1 LGHNT, CDR2 FRNRAP. With V trimmed by 6 bases and J by 4 bases, 9 bases remained unmatched.

This rearrangement joins TRBV6-5 to TRBJ1-4; D not certain. V was pared by 8 bases and J by 9 bases, with 16 bases between. The CDR3 sequence is 13 residues long. Germline V lookup: CDR1 MNHEY, CDR2 SVGAGI. Written as DNA, the CDR3 is TGTGCCAGCCGTTCAGGAACGGGGAAAAAACTGTTTTTT. It codes for CASRSGTGKKLFF.

This clone showed up just once. V gene TRBV7-2 combines with J gene TRBJ2-3, with D tentatively TRBD1 (5 bases). The V gene's germline CDR1 is SGHTA and CDR2 FQGNSA. The ends were cut back, 2 bases at V and 4 bases at J, with 7 bases in the middle. The CDR3 is 13 amino acids. This CDR3 reads CASSLQGADTQYF. CDR3 nucleotides: TGTGCCAGCAGCTTACAGGGTGCAGATACGCAGTATTTT.

The chain links TRBV19 to TRBJ1-1; 10 bases align to TRBD1. The germline gives CDR1 LNHDA, CDR2 SQIVND (reference sequence). The CDR3 has 14 amino acids. The trim removed 6 bases at V and 4 bases at J, leaving 5 bases unmatched. In DNA form, the CDR3 reads TGTGCCAGTAGCCCGGGACAGGGGAGCACTGAAGCTTTCTTT. Its translation: CASSPGQGSTEAFF. Drawing the rest from reference TRBV19 and TRBJ1-1, the complete variable domain is DGGITQSPKYLFRKEGQNVTLSCEQNLNHDAMYWYRQDPGQGLRLIYYSQIVNDFQKGDIAEGYSVSREKKESFPLTVTSAQKNPTAFYLCASSPGQGSTEAFFGQGTRLTVV.

The chain uses TRBV15 and TRBJ1-1; D may be TRBD1 (6 bases). Germline CDR1 LNHNV, CDR2 YYDKDF (reference sequence). This CDR3 contains 15 residues. V shed 6 bases and J shed 4 bases, with 18 bases lying between them. CDR3 in amino acids: CATSTLVTGGTEAFF. CDR3 DNA sequence: TGTGCCACCAGTACGCTCGTGACAGGAGGCACTGAAGCTTTCTTT.

The V and J genes are TRBV10-3 and TRBJ1-2; 8 positions match TRBD1. J gave up 2 bases and V 10 bases, and 3 bases lay outside the gene matches. CDR1 and CDR2 (germline): ENHRY, SYGVKD. This CDR3 has 12 residues. The CDR3 DNA is TGTGCCACAGGGACAGGAAACTATGGCTACACCTTC. Amino acid sequence: CATGTGNYGYTF.

J is TRBJ1-1 and V is TRBV30, with 9 bases fitting TRBD1. The CDR3 is 15 residues long. Germline CDR1 and CDR2: GTSNPN and SVGIG (reference sequence). V trimming: 5 bases; J trimming: 4 bases; junction bases outside the gene matches: 11. The CDR3 DNA reads as TGTGCCTGGGCCCACAGGGGGCAACGGGGCACTGAAGCTTTCTTT. Translated, it gives CAWAHRGQRGTEAFF.

This chain links TRBV29-1 with TRBJ1-1; D gene ambiguous. Germline V lookup: CDR1 SQVTM, CDR2 ANQGSEA. The V end was cut by 3 bases, the J end by 6 bases, with 8 bases between. The length of the CDR3 is 11 residues. The CDR3 DNA sequence: TGCAGCGTTGATCCCCAGGCTGAAGCTTTCTTT. The encoded protein is CSVDPQAEAFF.

The chain recombines TRBV18 with TRBJ1-3; 8 nucleotides align to TRBD1. Germline V gene data show CDR1 as KGHSH and CDR2 as LQKENI. This CDR3 comprises 17 residues. V lost 3 bases to trimming and J lost 2 bases; unmatched junction nucleotides: 9. The CDR3 loop reads CASSPTTGAGPGNTIYF. The CDR3 DNA follows: TGTGCCAGCTCACCTACGACAGGGGCAGGTCCTGGAAACACCATATATTTT.